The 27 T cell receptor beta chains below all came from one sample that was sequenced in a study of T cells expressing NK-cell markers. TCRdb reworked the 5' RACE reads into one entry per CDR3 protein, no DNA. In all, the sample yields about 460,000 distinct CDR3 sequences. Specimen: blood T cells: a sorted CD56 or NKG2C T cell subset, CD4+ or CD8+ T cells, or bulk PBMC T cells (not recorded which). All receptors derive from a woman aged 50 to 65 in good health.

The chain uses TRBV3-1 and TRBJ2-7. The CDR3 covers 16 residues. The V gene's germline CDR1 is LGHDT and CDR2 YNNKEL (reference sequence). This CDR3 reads CASSQDLGLHSYEQYF.

The CDR3 is CASSSVDINEQFF. This chain uses TRBV27 with TRBJ2-1. Germline-derived CDR1 and CDR2 are MNHEY and SMNVEV (reference sequence). This CDR3 contains 13 residues.

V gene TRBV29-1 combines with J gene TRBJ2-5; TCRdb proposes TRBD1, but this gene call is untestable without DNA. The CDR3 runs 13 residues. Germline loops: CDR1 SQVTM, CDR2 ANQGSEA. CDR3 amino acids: CTSFEPNGGTQYF.

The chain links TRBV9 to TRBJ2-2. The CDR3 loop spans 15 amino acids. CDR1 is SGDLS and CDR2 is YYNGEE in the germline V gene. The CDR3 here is CASSPGLGHTGELFF.

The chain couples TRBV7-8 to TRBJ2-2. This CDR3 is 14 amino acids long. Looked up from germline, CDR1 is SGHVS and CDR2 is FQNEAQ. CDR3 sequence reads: CASSLESLHGELFF.

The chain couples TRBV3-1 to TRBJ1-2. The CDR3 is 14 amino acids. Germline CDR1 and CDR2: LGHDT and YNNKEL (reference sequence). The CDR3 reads CASSQEPHLYGYTF.

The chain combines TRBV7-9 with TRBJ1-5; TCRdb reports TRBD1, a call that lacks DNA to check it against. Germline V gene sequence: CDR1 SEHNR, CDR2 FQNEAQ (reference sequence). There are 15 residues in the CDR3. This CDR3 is CASTPLVGGNQPQHF.

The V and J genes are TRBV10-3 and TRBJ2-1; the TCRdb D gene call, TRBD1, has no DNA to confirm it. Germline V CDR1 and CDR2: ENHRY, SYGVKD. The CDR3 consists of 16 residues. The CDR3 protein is CAISKAGQGVQNEQFF.

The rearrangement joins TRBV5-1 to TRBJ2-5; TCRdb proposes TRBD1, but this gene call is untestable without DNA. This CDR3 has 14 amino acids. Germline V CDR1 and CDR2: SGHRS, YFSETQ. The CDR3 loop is CASSSGTGRETQYF.

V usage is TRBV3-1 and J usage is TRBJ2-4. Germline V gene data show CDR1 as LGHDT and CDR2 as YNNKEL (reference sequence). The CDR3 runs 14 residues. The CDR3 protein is CASSQDLAKNIQYF. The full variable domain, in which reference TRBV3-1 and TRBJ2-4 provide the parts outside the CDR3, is DTAVSQTPKYLVTQMGNDKSIKCEQNLGHDTMYWYKQDSKKFLKIMFSYNNKELIINETVPNRFSPKSPDKAHLNLHINSLELGDSAVYFCASSQDLAKNIQYFGAGTRLSVL.

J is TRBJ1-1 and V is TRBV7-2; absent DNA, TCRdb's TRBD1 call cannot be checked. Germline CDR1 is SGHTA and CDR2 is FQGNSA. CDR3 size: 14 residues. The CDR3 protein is CASSFPTANTEAFF. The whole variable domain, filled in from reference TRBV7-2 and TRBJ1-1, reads GAGVSQSPSNKVTEKGKDVELRCDPISGHTALYWYRQSLGQGLEFLIYFQGNSAPDKSGLPSDRFSAERTGGSVSTLTIQRTQQEDSAVYLCASSFPTANTEAFFGQGTRLTVV.

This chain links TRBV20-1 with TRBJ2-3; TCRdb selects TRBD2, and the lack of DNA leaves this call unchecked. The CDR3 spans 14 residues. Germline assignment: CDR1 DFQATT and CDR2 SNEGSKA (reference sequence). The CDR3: CSANPPQSTDTQYF.

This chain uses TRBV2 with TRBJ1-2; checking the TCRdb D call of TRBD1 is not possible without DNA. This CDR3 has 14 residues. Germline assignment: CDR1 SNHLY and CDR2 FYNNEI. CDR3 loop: CASIPGQAIYGYTF.

CDR3 sequence reads: CASCRGLWGINTGELFF. The chain links TRBV19 to TRBJ2-2; absent DNA, TCRdb's TRBD1 call cannot be checked. The CDR3 has 17 residues. CDR1 and CDR2 (germline): LNHDA, SQIVND (reference sequence). The variable domain in full, completed from reference TRBV19 and TRBJ2-2, reads DGGITQSPKYLFRKEGQNVTLSCEQNLNHDAMYWYRQDPGQGLRLIYYSQIVNDFQKGDIAEGYSVSREKKESFPLTVTSAQKNPTAFYLCASCRGLWGINTGELFFGEGSRLTVL.

CDR3 loop: CSAQEDGTDGYTF. This chain uses TRBV20-1 with TRBJ1-2; TCRdb lists TRBD1, though no DNA is available to test this call. The CDR3 is 13 amino acids. CDR1 is DFQATT and CDR2 is SNEGSKA in the germline V gene (reference sequence).

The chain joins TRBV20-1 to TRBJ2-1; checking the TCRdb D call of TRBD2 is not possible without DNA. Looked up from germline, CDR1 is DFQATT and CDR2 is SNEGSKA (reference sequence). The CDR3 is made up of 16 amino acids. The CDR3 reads CSARNPGLFIYNEQFF.

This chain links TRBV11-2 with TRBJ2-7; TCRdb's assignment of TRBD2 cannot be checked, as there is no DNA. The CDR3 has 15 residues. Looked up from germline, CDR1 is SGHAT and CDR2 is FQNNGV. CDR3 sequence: CASSERTSGDHEQYF.

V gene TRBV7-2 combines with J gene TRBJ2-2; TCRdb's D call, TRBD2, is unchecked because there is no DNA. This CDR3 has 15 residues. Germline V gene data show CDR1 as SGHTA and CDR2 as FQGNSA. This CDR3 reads CASSVGLVGGGELFF.

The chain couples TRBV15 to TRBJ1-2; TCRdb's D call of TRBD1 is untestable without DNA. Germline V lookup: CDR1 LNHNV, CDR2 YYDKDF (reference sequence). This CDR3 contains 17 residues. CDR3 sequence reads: CATSRDPGTGALYGYTF.

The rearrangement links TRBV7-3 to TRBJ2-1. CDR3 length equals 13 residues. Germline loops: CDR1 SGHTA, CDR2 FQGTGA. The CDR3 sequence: CASSLKPSNEQFF.

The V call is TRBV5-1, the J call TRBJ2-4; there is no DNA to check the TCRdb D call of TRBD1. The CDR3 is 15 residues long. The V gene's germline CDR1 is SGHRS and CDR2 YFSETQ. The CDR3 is CASSPSGQALDIQYF.

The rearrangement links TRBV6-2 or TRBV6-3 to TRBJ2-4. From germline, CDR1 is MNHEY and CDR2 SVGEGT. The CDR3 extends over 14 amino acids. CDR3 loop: CASSSGVAKNIQYF.

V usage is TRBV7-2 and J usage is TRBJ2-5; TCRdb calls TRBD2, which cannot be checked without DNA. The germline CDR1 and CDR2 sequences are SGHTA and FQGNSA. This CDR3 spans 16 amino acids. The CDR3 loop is CASSLVVAWGGETQYF.

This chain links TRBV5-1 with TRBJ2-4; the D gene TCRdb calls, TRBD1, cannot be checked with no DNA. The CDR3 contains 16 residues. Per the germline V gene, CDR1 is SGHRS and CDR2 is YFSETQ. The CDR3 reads CASSSEIGAGRLIQYF.

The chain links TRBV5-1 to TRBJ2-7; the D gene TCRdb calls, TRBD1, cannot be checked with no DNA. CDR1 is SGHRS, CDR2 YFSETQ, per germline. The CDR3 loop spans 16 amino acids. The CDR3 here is CASSFGTGFGSYEQYF.

The CDR3 reads CASSPLAGRSSGANVLTF. The chain uses TRBV3-1 and TRBJ2-6; the TCRdb D gene call, TRBD2, has no DNA to confirm it. The CDR3 contains 18 residues. CDR1 and CDR2 from the germline V gene are LGHDT and YNNKEL (reference sequence).

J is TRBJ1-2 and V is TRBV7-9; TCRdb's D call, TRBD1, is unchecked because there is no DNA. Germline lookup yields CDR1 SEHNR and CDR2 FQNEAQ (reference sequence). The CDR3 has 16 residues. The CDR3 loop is CASSFLTRTGDNGYTF.